This paragraph covers one T cell receptor (beta chain) sequence. What it recognizes is unknown. This sample stems from a study of cytomegalovirus exposure and HLA in healthy donors. CDR1 is MNHEY and CDR2 is SMNVEV in the germline V gene (reference sequence). Trimming took 2 bases from V and 7 from J; bases not matched to a gene: 6. The CDR3 consists of 15 residues. With 60 Vbeta and 13 Jbeta primers, the PCR was carried out. Clones were read by immunoSEQ multiplex PCR, and TCRdb kept only the in-frame ones, dropping some. The table has around 120,000 clones, 65% to 80% seen once; the top ten hold over 25%. Points from the study as a whole: Sequencing depth across donors, presence/absence analyses assumed, was roughly uniform. Researchers catalogued 164 TCR beta chains as cytomegalovirus-associated.

This clonotype was sampled from a man between 60 and 70 years old in good health and CMV-seropositive. The sample comprised PBMCs. The rearrangement uses TRBV27 and TRBJ2-7; TRBD1 matches 12 bases. CDR3 amino acids: CASSLKGQGAREQYF. The DNA of the CDR3 is TGTGCCAGCAGTTTAAAGGGACAGGGGGCGCGTGAGCAGTACTTC.